The sequence of this TCR beta chain was determined in a study of blood T cell repertoires in COVID-19. In the study's own analysis: From reference gene primer amplification, estimates of nucleated cell counts were derived. Generated by immunoSEQ multiplex PCR, the TCRdb table keeps only in-frame clones and is missing some. That table is the source of V, J and clone size, and D and trimming were worked out from the DNA. The sample lists roughly 68,000 clones; approximately 90% were seen once. The CDR3 loop spans 15 amino acids. Germline V gene data show CDR1 as MGHDK and CDR2 as SYGVNS. J lost 0 bases, V lost 4 bases, and 2 bases had no gene match.

This receptor was taken from an elderly woman with active COVID-19. The sample taken for sequencing was peripheral blood. This sequence joins TRBV25-1 and TRBJ2-3; 9 bases align to TRBD2. The CDR3 loop reads CASSVTSGSTDTQYF. The CDR3 bases are TGTGCCAGCAGTGTCACTAGCGGGAGCACAGATACGCAGTATTTT.